Listed below are T cell receptor beta chains from one sample, sequenced in a study of CD8+ T cells in alopecia areata. Sequencing used immunoSEQ multiplex PCR; TCRdb keeps in-frame clones, though not all of them. This sample has around 65,000 clones, with around half found just once. The sample was CD8+ T cells sorted from blood, taken at week 0. The receptors were sampled from a human donor with alopecia areata. CDR3s include the opening cysteine and the closing phenylalanine or tryptophan. The size entry is marked missing in some rows and otherwise reads once, few, many or a size class.

V gene	clone size	J gene	CDR3 protein
TRBV27	-	TRBJ2-7	CASSLPGQGLYEQYF
TRBV29-1	-	TRBJ2-7	CSAKGGSSYEQYF
TRBV29-1	few	TRBJ2-7	CSVADKNSYEQYF
TRBV30	few	TRBJ2-1	CAWSVTGGAYNEQFF
TRBV27	few	TRBJ2-2	CASSSLGVGELFF
TRBV28	-	TRBJ2-1	CASSFLAGGYNEQFF
TRBV30	few	TRBJ2-1	CAWSEDRYHNEQFF
TRBV27	many	TRBJ2-1	CASSLGADSYNEQFF
TRBV2	-	TRBJ2-1	CASVGGSEQFF
TRBV4-1	-	TRBJ1-3	CASTWGGGSFSGNTIYF
TRBV19	-	TRBJ2-7	CASGQGRISEQYF
TRBV29-1	-	TRBJ2-1	CSVDWGSYNEQFF
TRBV27	-	TRBJ2-1	CASSYSSNEQFF
TRBV6-1	-	TRBJ2-7	CASTNARTSSYEQYF
TRBV29-1	few	TRBJ2-7	CSVETSASSYEQYF
TRBV2	-	TRBJ1-3	CAARAGGRTSGNTIYF
TRBV18	few	TRBJ2-5	CASSPPAGGAETQYF
TRBV25-1	-	TRBJ2-7	CASSDGDSYEQYF
TRBV2	few	TRBJ1-2	CASSETRGNSYGYTF
TRBV7-9	-	TRBJ2-1	CASSLVLLGEQFF
TRBV9	-	TRBJ1-2	CASSSSTSRDPNYGYTF
TRBV18	-	TRBJ2-3	CASSLRQGTSTDTQYF
TRBV5-1	-	TRBJ2-7	CASSPVGGSYEQYF
TRBV29-1	-	TRBJ2-7	CSVEGSESSSYEQYF
TRBV4-1	-	TRBJ2-4	CASSRSTGGGTKNIQYF
TRBV6-5	few	TRBJ2-5	CASSIGTVVRETQYF
TRBV4-1	once	TRBJ1-5	CASSQDKSGQGNQPQHF
TRBV7-2	-	TRBJ2-7	CASSAPGVQEQYF
TRBV27	-	TRBJ1-5	CASSPIPGPYNQPQHF
TRBV9	-	TRBJ2-3	CASSVEGTEYSTDTQYF